The following is a T cell receptor beta chain sequence with its context. What antigen it recognizes has not been identified. No qualities accompany the bases; no much larger clone lies one base away. The CDR3 measures 15 amino acids from cysteine to phenylalanine. Left in the record is the CDR3 DNA by itself, 45 bases read in frame from the first base. The junction carries 15 bases between V and J, which are trimmed by 6 bases and 4 bases respectively. The germline V gene yields ENHRY for CDR1 and SYGVKD for CDR2. The data belong to a study of T cell responses to AZD1222 COVID-19 vaccine (dated by TCRdb to about 2021). Notes on the research overall: TCR sequencing was performed for about 240 trial participants, of whom around 210 were given two doses of AZD1222 and approximately 25 were given two doses of MenACWY control vaccine. Trial participants were enrolled by age into 18-55, 56-69 and 70-plus year subgroups, with roughly 160, 29 and 62 TCR-sequenced participants respectively. Paper-wide results and their limitations: Participants were mostly white British, with more females than males. The authors suggested clonal diversity may have been underestimated. The vaccine-associated CD4 TCRs covered the entire spike protein, and the dominant responses fell in regions 160-218 and 743-854. A significant rise in spike-specific TCR breadth and depth was observed after two AZD1222 doses relative to day 0 and relative to MenACWY recipients. Nearly half of unique spike-specific TCRs reportedly recognized epitopes outside regions mutated in the B.1.351 and B.1.1.7 variants. In the small 56-69-year group, the increase in depth fell short of significance, most likely because of low power. Conclusions about previously exposed vaccinees are limited, since just five or six AZD1222 recipients were seropositive for SARS-CoV-2 at baseline. No day 14 peak-response samples were available, so repertoires were characterized only after the peak T cell response.

What this sample's time point label stands for: about 28 days (+/-7) after the second vaccine dose. AZD1222 recipients given second doses at about 4 weeks or at about 12 weeks were pooled, since spike-specific TCR depth and breadth were not found to differ between the two schedules. Vaccinee samples came from UK trials COV001 and COV002, including a single-blind randomized controlled phase 2/3 trial of AZD1222 (ChAdOx1 nCoV-19) in healthy adults. For TCRbeta chain sequencing, PBMC samples from trial participants were taken at day 0 and at day 28 after the second dose. The CDR3 regions of human TCRbeta chains were analyzed by immunosequencing. As for the original processing: Repertoire TCRs were checked for matches against a reference library of SARS-CoV-2-specific TCRs that had been generated using the MIRA antigen-specificity platform. Breadth was defined as the fraction of unique TCRs that were SARS-CoV-2-associated, and depth was defined as the fraction of total T cells that were SARS-CoV-2-associated. Each spike-specific TCR was assigned to its reactive spike region and to a CD4 or CD8 class using the MIRA data. Log10-transformed breadth and depth values were compared by one-way ANOVA with Sidak's multiple comparisons tests. TCRdb provides this immuneACCESS table in a form limited to in-frame rearrangements. Some clones are lacking; in checked studies, under half of them reflect an unresolved V gene, and why the rest are absent is not known. V and J calls and clone size follow that table, whereas D and trimming were derived from the DNA. This sample lists approximately 150,000 clones; 80% to 95% were detected once. Of the sample, about 6% falls within the top ten clones.

The sequence derives from an adult who received the AZD1222 COVID-19 vaccine. The sequences come from peripheral blood, collected 28 days after the second AZD1222 dose. This chain joins TRBV10-3 to TRBJ2-2; possibly the D gene is TRBD2, per 5 matching bases. The DNA sequence is TGTGCCATCAGATCGGACGGCGGGCGCACCGGGGAGCTGTTTTTT. Its protein is CAIRSDGGRTGELFF.